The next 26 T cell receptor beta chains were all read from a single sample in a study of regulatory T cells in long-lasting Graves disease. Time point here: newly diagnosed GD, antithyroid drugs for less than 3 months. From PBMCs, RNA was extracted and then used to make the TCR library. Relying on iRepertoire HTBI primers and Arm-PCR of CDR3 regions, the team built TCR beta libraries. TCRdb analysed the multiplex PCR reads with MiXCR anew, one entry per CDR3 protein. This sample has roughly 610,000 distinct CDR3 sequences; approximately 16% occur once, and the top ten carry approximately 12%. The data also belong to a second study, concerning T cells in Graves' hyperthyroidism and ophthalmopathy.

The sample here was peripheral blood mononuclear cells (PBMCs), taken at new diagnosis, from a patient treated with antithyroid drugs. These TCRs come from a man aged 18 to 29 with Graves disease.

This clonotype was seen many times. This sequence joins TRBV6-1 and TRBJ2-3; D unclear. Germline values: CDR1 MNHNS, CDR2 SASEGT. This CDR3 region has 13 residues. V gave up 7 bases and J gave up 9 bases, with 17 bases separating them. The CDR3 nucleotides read TGTGCCAGCACCGATTTTTTGGGTTGGACGCAGTATTTT. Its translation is CASTDFLGWTQYF.

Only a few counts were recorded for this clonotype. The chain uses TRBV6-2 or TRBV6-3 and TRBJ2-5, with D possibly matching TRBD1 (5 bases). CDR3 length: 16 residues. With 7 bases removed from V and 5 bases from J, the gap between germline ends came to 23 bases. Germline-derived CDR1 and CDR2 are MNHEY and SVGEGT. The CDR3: CASTRTWGGAGETQYF. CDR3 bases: TGTGCCAGCACTCGTACTTGGGGCGGAGCAGGGGAGACCCAGTACTTC.

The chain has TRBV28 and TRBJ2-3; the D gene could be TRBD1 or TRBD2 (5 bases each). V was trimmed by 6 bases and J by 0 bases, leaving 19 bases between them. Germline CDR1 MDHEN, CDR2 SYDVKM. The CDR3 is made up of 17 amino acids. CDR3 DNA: TGTGCCAGCAGCCCCTCTTGGGGGACCCTTAGCACAGATACGCAGTATTTT. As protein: CASSPSWGTLSTDTQYF.

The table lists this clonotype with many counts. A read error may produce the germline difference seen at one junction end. CDR3 coding DNA: TGCGCCAGCAGCCCGGGGCTAGCGGGAGTTATAACAGATACGCAGTATTTT. Its protein is CASSPGLAGVITDTQYF. V usage is TRBV11-2 and J usage is TRBJ2-3, with 10 bases lining up with TRBD2. CDR1 is SGHAT and CDR2 is FQNNGV in the germline V gene. CDR3 length equals 17 residues.

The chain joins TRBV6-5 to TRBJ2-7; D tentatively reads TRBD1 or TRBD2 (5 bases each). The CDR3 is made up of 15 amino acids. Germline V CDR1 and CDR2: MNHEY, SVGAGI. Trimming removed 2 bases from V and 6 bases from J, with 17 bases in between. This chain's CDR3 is CASSYLGVPSSEQYF. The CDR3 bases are TGTGCCAGCAGTTACCTGGGGGTCCCAAGTAGCGAGCAGTACTTC.

The CDR3 DNA reads TGCAGTTCCAAGAGCTTTGGGAGTTTCCCAGATACGCAGTATTTT. This translates into CSSKSFGSFPDTQYF. The V and J genes are TRBV20-1 and TRBJ2-3; a weak D match, TRBD2 (5 bases). Germline CDR1 reads DFQATT; CDR2 reads SNEGSKA (reference sequence). V lost 8 bases and J 4 bases, leaving 22 bases between the germline ends. The CDR3 runs 15 residues.

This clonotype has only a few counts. CDR3 amino acids: CASRPGQGPEQYF. The CDR3, as DNA: TGTGCCAGCAGGCCGGGACAGGGACCCGAGCAGTACTTC. This rearrangement joins TRBV28 to TRBJ2-7; 9 bases align to TRBD1. Germline V lookup: CDR1 MDHEN, CDR2 SYDVKM. The CDR3 has 13 residues. Trimming cost V 6 bases and J 6 bases; bases outside gene matches: 6.

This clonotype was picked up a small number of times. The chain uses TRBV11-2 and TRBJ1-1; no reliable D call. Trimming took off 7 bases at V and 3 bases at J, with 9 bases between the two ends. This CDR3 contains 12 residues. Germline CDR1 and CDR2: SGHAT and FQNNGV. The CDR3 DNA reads TGTGCCAGCACCGACGGGTACACTGAAGCTTTCTTT. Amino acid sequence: CASTDGYTEAFF.

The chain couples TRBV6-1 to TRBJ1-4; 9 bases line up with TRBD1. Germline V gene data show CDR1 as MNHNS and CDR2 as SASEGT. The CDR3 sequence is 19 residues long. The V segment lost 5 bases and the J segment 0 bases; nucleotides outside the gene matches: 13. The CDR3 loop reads CASSRRRSGQGATNEKLFF. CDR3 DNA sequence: TGTGCCAGCAGTAGGCGGCGGTCGGGACAGGGTGCAACTAATGAAAAACTGTTTTTT.

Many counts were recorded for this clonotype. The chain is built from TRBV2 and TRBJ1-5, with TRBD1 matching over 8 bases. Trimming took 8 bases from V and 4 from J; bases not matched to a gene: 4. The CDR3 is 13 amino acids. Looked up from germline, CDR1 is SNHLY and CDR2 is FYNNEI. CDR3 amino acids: CASVGTGNQPQHF. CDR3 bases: TGTGCCAGCGTGGGGACAGGTAATCAGCCCCAGCATTTT.

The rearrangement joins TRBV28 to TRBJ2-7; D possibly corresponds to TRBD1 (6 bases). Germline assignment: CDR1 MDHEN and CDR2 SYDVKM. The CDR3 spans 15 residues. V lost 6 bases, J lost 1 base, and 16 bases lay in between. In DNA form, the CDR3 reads TGTGCCAGCAGGGGGGCCTCGGATAGTTCCTACGAGCAGTACTTC. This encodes CASRGASDSSYEQYF.

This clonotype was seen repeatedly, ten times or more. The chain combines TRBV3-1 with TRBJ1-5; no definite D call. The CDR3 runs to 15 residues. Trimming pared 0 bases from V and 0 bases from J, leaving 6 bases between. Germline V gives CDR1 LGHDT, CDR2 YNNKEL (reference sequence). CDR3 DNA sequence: TGTGCCAGCAGCCAAGAGATCGGTAGCAATCAGCCCCAGCATTTT. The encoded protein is CASSQEIGSNQPQHF.

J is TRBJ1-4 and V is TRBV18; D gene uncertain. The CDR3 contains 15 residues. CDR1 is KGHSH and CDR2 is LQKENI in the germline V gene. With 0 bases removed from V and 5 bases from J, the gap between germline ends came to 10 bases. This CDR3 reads CASSPPNTLNEKLFF. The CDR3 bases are TGTGCCAGCTCACCACCGAATACACTAAATGAAAAACTGTTTTTT.

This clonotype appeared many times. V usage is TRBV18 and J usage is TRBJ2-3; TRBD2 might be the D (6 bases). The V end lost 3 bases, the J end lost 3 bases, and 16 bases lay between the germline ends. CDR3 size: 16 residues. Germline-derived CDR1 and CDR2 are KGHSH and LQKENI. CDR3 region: CASSPTRMRTTDTQYF. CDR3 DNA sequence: TGTGCCAGCTCACCGACTAGAATGAGGACAACAGATACGCAGTATTTT. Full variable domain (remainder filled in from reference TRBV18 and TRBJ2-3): NAGVMQNPRHLVRRRGQEARLRCSPMKGHSHVYWYRQLPEEGLKFMVYLQKENIIDESGMPKERFSAEFPKEGPSILRIQQVVRGDSAAYFCASSPTRMRTTDTQYFGPGTRLTVL.

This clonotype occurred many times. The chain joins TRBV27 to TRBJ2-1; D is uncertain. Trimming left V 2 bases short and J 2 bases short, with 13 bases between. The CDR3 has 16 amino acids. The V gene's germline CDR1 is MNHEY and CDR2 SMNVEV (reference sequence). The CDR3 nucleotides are TGTGCCAGCAGTTTAGTTCGGGTGTATACCTACAATGAGCAGTTCTTC. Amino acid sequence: CASSLVRVYTYNEQFF.

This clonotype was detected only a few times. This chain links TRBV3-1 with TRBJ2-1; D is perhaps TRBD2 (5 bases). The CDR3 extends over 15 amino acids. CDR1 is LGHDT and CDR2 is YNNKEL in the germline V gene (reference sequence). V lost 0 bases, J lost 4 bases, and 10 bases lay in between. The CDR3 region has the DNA TGTGCCAGCAGCCAAGATCAGCGGCCTTACAATGAGCAGTTCTTC. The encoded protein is CASSQDQRPYNEQFF.

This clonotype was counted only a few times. CDR3 loop: CASSSSPGLAGVLTGELFF. The CDR3 nucleotides read TGTGCCAGCAGTTCCTCCCCTGGACTAGCGGGGGTCCTTACCGGGGAGCTGTTTTTT. The J gene is TRBJ2-2, the V gene TRBV27, with 13 bases matching TRBD2. The CDR3 is 19 amino acids. Germline assignment: CDR1 MNHEY and CDR2 SMNVEV (reference sequence). Germline trimming cut 4 bases from V and 5 bases from J; bases unmatched to any gene: 13.

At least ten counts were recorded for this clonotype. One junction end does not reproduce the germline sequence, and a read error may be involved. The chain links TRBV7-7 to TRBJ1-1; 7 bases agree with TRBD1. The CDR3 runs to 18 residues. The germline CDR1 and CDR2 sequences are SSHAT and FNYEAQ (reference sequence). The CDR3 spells CASSEGIPGQRLNTEAFF. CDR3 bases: TGTGCTAGCAGCGAAGGAATACCGGGACAGAGATTGAACACTGAAGCTTTCTTT.

Here the CDR3 reads CASNRDRGDQPQHF. CDR3 in DNA: TGTGCCAGCAACCGGGACAGGGGCGATCAGCCCCAGCATTTT. V gene TRBV11-1 combines with J gene TRBJ1-5, with 10 bases identical to TRBD1. There are 14 residues in the CDR3. V lost 7 bases and J lost 5; bases outside the gene matches: 5. The germline V gene encodes CDR1 SGHAT and CDR2 FQDESV (reference sequence).

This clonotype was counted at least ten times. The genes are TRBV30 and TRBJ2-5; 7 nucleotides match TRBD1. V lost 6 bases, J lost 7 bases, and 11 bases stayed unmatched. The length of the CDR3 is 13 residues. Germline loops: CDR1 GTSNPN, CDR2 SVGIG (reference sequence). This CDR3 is CACKPGQRGTQYF. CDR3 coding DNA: TGTGCCTGTAAGCCGGGACAGAGGGGGACCCAGTACTTC.

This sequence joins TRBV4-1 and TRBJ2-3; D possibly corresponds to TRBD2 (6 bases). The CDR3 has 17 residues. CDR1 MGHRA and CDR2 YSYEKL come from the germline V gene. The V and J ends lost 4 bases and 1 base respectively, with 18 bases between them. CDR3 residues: CASSPVEGGYRTDTQYF. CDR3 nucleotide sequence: TGCGCCAGCAGCCCAGTCGAGGGAGGTTATCGCACAGATACGCAGTATTTT.

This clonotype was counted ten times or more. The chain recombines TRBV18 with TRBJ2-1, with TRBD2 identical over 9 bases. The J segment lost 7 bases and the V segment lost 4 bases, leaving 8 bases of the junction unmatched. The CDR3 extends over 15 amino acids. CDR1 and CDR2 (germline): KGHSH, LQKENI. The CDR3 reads CASSHGAGGPNEQFF. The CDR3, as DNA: TGTGCCAGCTCACATGGTGCGGGAGGGCCTAATGAGCAGTTCTTC.

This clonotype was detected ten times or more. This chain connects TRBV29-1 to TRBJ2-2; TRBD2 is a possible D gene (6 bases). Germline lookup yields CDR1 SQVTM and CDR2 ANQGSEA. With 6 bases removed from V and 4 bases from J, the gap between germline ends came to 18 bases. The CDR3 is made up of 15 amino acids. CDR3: CSVGRDSISTGELFF. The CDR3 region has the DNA TGCAGCGTGGGAAGGGACTCCATCTCCACCGGGGAGCTGTTTTTT.

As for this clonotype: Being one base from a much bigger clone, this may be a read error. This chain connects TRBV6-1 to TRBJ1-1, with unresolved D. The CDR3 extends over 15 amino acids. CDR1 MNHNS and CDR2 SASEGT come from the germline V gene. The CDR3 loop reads CDSSTGEAPNTEAFF. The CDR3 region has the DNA TGTGACAGCAGTACCGGTGAGGCGCCGAACACTGAAGCTTTCTTT.

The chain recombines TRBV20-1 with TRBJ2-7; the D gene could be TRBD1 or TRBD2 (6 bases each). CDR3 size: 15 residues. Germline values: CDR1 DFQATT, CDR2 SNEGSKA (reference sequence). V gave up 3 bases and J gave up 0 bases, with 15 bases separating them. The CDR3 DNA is TGCAGTGCTAGTCTGCCGGGGGCGCGCTCCTACGAGCAGTACTTC. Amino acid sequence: CSASLPGARSYEQYF.

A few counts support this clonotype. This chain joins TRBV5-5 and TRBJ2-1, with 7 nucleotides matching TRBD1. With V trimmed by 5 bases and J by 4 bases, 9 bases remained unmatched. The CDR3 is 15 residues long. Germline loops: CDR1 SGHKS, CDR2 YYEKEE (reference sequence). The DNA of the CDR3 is TGTGCCAGCAGAGAAACCGGGACAGCATACAATGAGCAGTTCTTC. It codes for CASRETGTAYNEQFF.